This is a list of T cell receptor beta chains from one sample in a study of blood T cell repertoires in COVID-19. Some clones are missing from TCRdb's copy, which holds only in-frame ones; the method was immunoSEQ multiplex PCR. The repertoire includes about 91,000 clones, roughly 86% of them detected once, and 6% to 7.5% sits in the top ten. Material for sequencing was peripheral blood. The receptors originated from a middle-aged man with active or convalescent COVID-19. Both conserved end residues are part of each CDR3. Fields, in order: CDR3 DNA, CDR3 protein, D gene, clone size, J gene, V gene. A D gene is named only where the DNA matches it firmly. Only part of the rows carry a size: once, few, many, or a class if the clone is expanded.

cdr3_nt: TGTGCCAGTAGTATAGATCTCCGGGACAGGGATGGCTACACCTTC
cdr3_aa: CASSIDLRDRDGYTF
d_call: TRBD1
clone_size: .
j_call: TRBJ1-2
v_call: TRBV19

cdr3_nt: TGTGCCAGTAGTATAGGGACTAATAGCAATCAGCCCCAGCATTTT
cdr3_aa: CASSIGTNSNQPQHF
d_call: .
clone_size: .
j_call: TRBJ1-5
v_call: TRBV19

cdr3_nt: TGCGCCAGCAGCCTAAAGATAGAGGGGGCTAATGAAAAACTGTTTTTT
cdr3_aa: CASSLKIEGANEKLFF
d_call: .
clone_size: .
j_call: TRBJ1-4
v_call: TRBV5-1

cdr3_nt: TGCAGCGTAAGAATAGGGGGCTCCGGGGCCAACGTCCTGACTTTC
cdr3_aa: CSVRIGGSGANVLTF
d_call: TRBD1
clone_size: .
j_call: TRBJ2-6
v_call: TRBV29-1

cdr3_nt: TGTGCCAGCAGGGCTAGCGGGGACAATGAGCAGTTCTTC
cdr3_aa: CASRASGDNEQFF
d_call: TRBD2
clone_size: .
j_call: TRBJ2-1
v_call: TRBV2

cdr3_nt: TGTGCCAGCAGCGCCGGACTGGCCTACGAGCAGTACTTC
cdr3_aa: CASSAGLAYEQYF
d_call: .
clone_size: .
j_call: TRBJ2-7
v_call: TRBV5-6

cdr3_nt: TGTGCCAGCTCACCGCGGGGCAGCTACGGAGACACCGGGGAGCTGTTTTTT
cdr3_aa: CASSPRGSYGDTGELFF
d_call: .
clone_size: .
j_call: TRBJ2-2
v_call: TRBV18

cdr3_nt: TGCGCCAGCCGCCGTGAGGCGAATGAAAAACTGTTTTTT
cdr3_aa: CASRREANEKLFF
d_call: .
clone_size: .
j_call: TRBJ1-4
v_call: TRBV5-1

cdr3_nt: TGTGCCAGCTCAAGCGGCCAGGGGGCTCAGGCAGATACGCAGTATTTT
cdr3_aa: CASSSGQGAQADTQYF
d_call: TRBD1
clone_size: .
j_call: TRBJ2-3
v_call: TRBV18

cdr3_nt: TGTGCCAGCTCACCGGGGGGAGTCCAAGAGACCCAGTACTTC
cdr3_aa: CASSPGGVQETQYF
d_call: .
clone_size: .
j_call: TRBJ2-5
v_call: TRBV18

cdr3_nt: TGTGCCACCAGCGGACTAGCGGGGGGGGTCGAGACCCAGTACTTC
cdr3_aa: CATSGLAGGVETQYF
d_call: TRBD2
clone_size: .
j_call: TRBJ2-5
v_call: TRBV15

cdr3_nt: TGTGCCAGCAGCTTAGGGGGACAGAGCCGTGAAGCTTTCTTT
cdr3_aa: CASSLGGQSREAFF
d_call: TRBD1
clone_size: .
j_call: TRBJ1-1
v_call: TRBV7-2

cdr3_nt: TGTGCCAGCAGTTACCAGGACAGCTCCTACGAGCAGTACTTC
cdr3_aa: CASSYQDSSYEQYF
d_call: .
clone_size: .
j_call: TRBJ2-7
v_call: TRBV6-5

cdr3_nt: TGTGCTAGTGGCTATGGACAGGGCGGGGATGAGCAGTTCTTC
cdr3_aa: CASGYGQGGDEQFF
d_call: TRBD1
clone_size: .
j_call: TRBJ2-1
v_call: TRBV12-5

cdr3_nt: TGTGCCAGCAGCTTAGAGCGGACTAGCGGGGTGTGGGGCAATGAGCAGTTCTTC
cdr3_aa: CASSLERTSGVWGNEQFF
d_call: TRBD2
clone_size: .
j_call: TRBJ2-1
v_call: TRBV11-2

cdr3_nt: TGTGCCAGCAGCTTCGACAGGGGAAATTCACCCCTCCACTTT
cdr3_aa: CASSFDRGNSPLHF
d_call: TRBD1
clone_size: .
j_call: TRBJ1-6
v_call: TRBV11-1

cdr3_nt: TGTGCCAGCAGTACCGGACAGGACTACGAGCAGTACTTC
cdr3_aa: CASSTGQDYEQYF
d_call: TRBD1
clone_size: .
j_call: TRBJ2-7
v_call: TRBV28

cdr3_nt: TGTGCCAGCAGTTTCCACGGACAGTGGAGGACTGAAGCTTTCTTT
cdr3_aa: CASSFHGQWRTEAFF
d_call: .
clone_size: once
j_call: TRBJ1-1
v_call: TRBV28

cdr3_nt: TGTGCCAGTACCGACAGGGCTACAACTAATGAAAAACTGTTTTTT
cdr3_aa: CASTDRATTNEKLFF
d_call: TRBD1
clone_size: once
j_call: TRBJ1-4
v_call: TRBV19

cdr3_nt: TGTGCCAGCAGCGCCGGGACAACGAACACCGGGGAGCTGTTTTTT
cdr3_aa: CASSAGTTNTGELFF
d_call: .
clone_size: .
j_call: TRBJ2-2
v_call: TRBV9

cdr3_nt: TGTGCCAGCAGCTTGGGGGGACAGGGGATCTATGGCTACACCTTC
cdr3_aa: CASSLGGQGIYGYTF
d_call: TRBD1
clone_size: .
j_call: TRBJ1-2
v_call: TRBV5-4

cdr3_nt: TGTGCCAGTAGTATGGGGAGGATGGGACAGACTCGCGGCTACACCTTC
cdr3_aa: CASSMGRMGQTRGYTF
d_call: TRBD1
clone_size: few
j_call: TRBJ1-2
v_call: TRBV19

cdr3_nt: TGCGCCAGCAGCCAAGGACAGAGCGGGACGGGGGAGACCCAGTACTTC
cdr3_aa: CASSQGQSGTGETQYF
d_call: TRBD2
clone_size: .
j_call: TRBJ2-5
v_call: TRBV4-3

cdr3_nt: TGTGCCAGTCGGACTAGCGGGGGGGCCAGTGAGACCCAGTACTTC
cdr3_aa: CASRTSGGASETQYF
d_call: TRBD2
clone_size: .
j_call: TRBJ2-5
v_call: TRBV19

cdr3_nt: TGCGCCAGCAGCTGGACTGTATCTGGGGCCAACGTCCTGACTTTC
cdr3_aa: CASSWTVSGANVLTF
d_call: .
clone_size: few
j_call: TRBJ2-6
v_call: TRBV5-1

cdr3_nt: TGTGCCAGCAGTAAACCGCGGACAGGGGGGGTTTCACCCCTCCACTTT
cdr3_aa: CASSKPRTGGVSPLHF
d_call: TRBD1
clone_size: .
j_call: TRBJ1-6
v_call: TRBV6-2/TRBV6-3

cdr3_nt: TGTGCCAGCAGTGAACTAGCGGGGGGGCAAGAGACCCAGTACTTC
cdr3_aa: CASSELAGGQETQYF
d_call: TRBD2
clone_size: once
j_call: TRBJ2-5
v_call: TRBV6-1

cdr3_nt: TGTGCCAGTAGTATAGAATCGGGGAGCAATCAGCCCCAGCATTTT
cdr3_aa: CASSIESGSNQPQHF
d_call: .
clone_size: .
j_call: TRBJ1-5
v_call: TRBV19

cdr3_nt: TGCGCCAGCAGCTCCCGGGATTCGAACACTGAAGCTTTCTTT
cdr3_aa: CASSSRDSNTEAFF
d_call: .
clone_size: .
j_call: TRBJ1-1
v_call: TRBV5-1

cdr3_nt: TGTGCCAGTAGTATAGCCGATACAGGGCCGGCTTTT
cdr3_aa: CASSIADTGPAF
d_call: .
clone_size: .
j_call: TRBJ1-5
v_call: TRBV19

cdr3_nt: TGTGCCAGCAGCGCCGGGACAGGGCACACAGATACGCAGTATTTT
cdr3_aa: CASSAGTGHTDTQYF
d_call: TRBD1
clone_size: .
j_call: TRBJ2-3
v_call: TRBV9

cdr3_nt: TGTGCCAGCAGCTTGGCGGGAGCGGAAGATACGCAGTATTTT
cdr3_aa: CASSLAGAEDTQYF
d_call: .
clone_size: .
j_call: TRBJ2-3
v_call: TRBV5-4

cdr3_nt: TGTGCCAGCAGCTTGGGGGGACAGGGATACACAGATACGCAGTATTTT
cdr3_aa: CASSLGGQGYTDTQYF
d_call: TRBD1
clone_size: few
j_call: TRBJ2-3
v_call: TRBV5-6

cdr3_nt: TGTGCCAGCGGGAGCGGGGGGGCCGGAACCGGGGAGCTGTTTTTT
cdr3_aa: CASGSGGAGTGELFF
d_call: TRBD2
clone_size: .
j_call: TRBJ2-2
v_call: TRBV9

cdr3_nt: TGTGCCAGCAGTCCCGGACCGGGGGATACGCAGTATTTT
cdr3_aa: CASSPGPGDTQYF
d_call: .
clone_size: .
j_call: TRBJ2-3
v_call: TRBV6-5

cdr3_nt: TGTGCCAGTAGTATAGGGCAGGGGGTCGCTGAAGCTTTCTTT
cdr3_aa: CASSIGQGVAEAFF
d_call: TRBD1
clone_size: .
j_call: TRBJ1-1
v_call: TRBV19

cdr3_nt: TGTGCCAGCAGTTTGGGCAGAAATCAGCCCCAGCATTTT
cdr3_aa: CASSLGRNQPQHF
d_call: .
clone_size: .
j_call: TRBJ1-5
v_call: TRBV12-3/TRBV12-4

cdr3_nt: TGCGCCAGCAGCGTTCAGGGTGGGGATGGCTACACCTTC
cdr3_aa: CASSVQGGDGYTF
d_call: .
clone_size: once
j_call: TRBJ1-2
v_call: TRBV5-1

cdr3_nt: TGTGCCAGCAGCCCCCTTATGGCGGGGGATGAGACCCAGTACTTC
cdr3_aa: CASSPLMAGDETQYF
d_call: TRBD2
clone_size: .
j_call: TRBJ2-5
v_call: TRBV7-9

cdr3_nt: TGTGCCAGCAGCTTACACGACAGGCAAGAGACCCAGTACTTC
cdr3_aa: CASSLHDRQETQYF
d_call: .
clone_size: once
j_call: TRBJ2-5
v_call: TRBV7-6

cdr3_nt: TGTGCCAGCAGGCGAAACAGGGGTGGTAATGAAAAACTGTTTTTT
cdr3_aa: CASRRNRGGNEKLFF
d_call: TRBD1
clone_size: .
j_call: TRBJ1-4
v_call: TRBV28

cdr3_nt: TGTGCCAGCAAGGACAGGGTCTATAATTCACCCCTCCACTTT
cdr3_aa: CASKDRVYNSPLHF
d_call: TRBD1
clone_size: .
j_call: TRBJ1-6
v_call: TRBV2

cdr3_nt: TGTGCCAGCTCACCACCGACTAGCACAGATACGCAGTATTTT
cdr3_aa: CASSPPTSTDTQYF
d_call: .
clone_size: .
j_call: TRBJ2-3
v_call: TRBV18

cdr3_nt: TGTGCCAGCAGCTTGGGCGGGGAGAACACCGGGGAGCTGTTTTTT
cdr3_aa: CASSLGGENTGELFF
d_call: .
clone_size: .
j_call: TRBJ2-2
v_call: TRBV5-4

cdr3_nt: TGTGCCACCAGCAGAACTTCGAGCGGGGCCACAGATACGCAGTATTTT
cdr3_aa: CATSRTSSGATDTQYF
d_call: TRBD2
clone_size: .
j_call: TRBJ2-3
v_call: TRBV15

cdr3_nt: TGTGCCAGCAGCGTTACCGGCCCCGGGTACAATGAGCAGTTCTTC
cdr3_aa: CASSVTGPGYNEQFF
d_call: .
clone_size: .
j_call: TRBJ2-1
v_call: TRBV7-9

cdr3_nt: TGTGCCAGCTCACCACCGGGGCTACGAGAGACCCAGTACTTC
cdr3_aa: CASSPPGLRETQYF
d_call: .
clone_size: .
j_call: TRBJ2-5
v_call: TRBV18

cdr3_nt: TGTGCCAGCAGCCCTCACCCCACCCTCGGACAGGAGGGCGATGAGCAGTTCTTC
cdr3_aa: CASSPHPTLGQEGDEQFF
d_call: .
clone_size: .
j_call: TRBJ2-1
v_call: TRBV7-8

cdr3_nt: TGTGCCGCCCACACTAGCGGGGGGGCCTACGAGCAGTACTTC
cdr3_aa: CAAHTSGGAYEQYF
d_call: TRBD2
clone_size: .
j_call: TRBJ2-7
v_call: TRBV28

cdr3_nt: TGTGCCAGCAGCCTCCCGGGACTAGCGGAAACCTACGAGCAGTACTTC
cdr3_aa: CASSLPGLAETYEQYF
d_call: TRBD2
clone_size: .
j_call: TRBJ2-7
v_call: TRBV3-1/TRBV3-2

cdr3_nt: TGTGCCACCAGTGACTCCGGGACAGTGGTTAGAGGGGAAAAACTGTTTTTT
cdr3_aa: CATSDSGTVVRGEKLFF
d_call: TRBD1
clone_size: .
j_call: TRBJ1-4
v_call: TRBV24-1

cdr3_nt: TGCGCCAGCAGCTTTCAGGGGGCCAGAGAGACCCAGTACTTC
cdr3_aa: CASSFQGARETQYF
d_call: TRBD1
clone_size: .
j_call: TRBJ2-5
v_call: TRBV5-1

cdr3_nt: TGTGCCAGCTCGGGACAGACCGGGGAGCTGTTTTTT
cdr3_aa: CASSGQTGELFF
d_call: TRBD1
clone_size: once
j_call: TRBJ2-2
v_call: TRBV18

cdr3_nt: TGCGCCAGCAGCCAAAGGACAGGGGGCGCCCAGGGGAACACTGAAGCTTTCTTT
cdr3_aa: CASSQRTGGAQGNTEAFF
d_call: TRBD1
clone_size: .
j_call: TRBJ1-1
v_call: TRBV4-1

cdr3_nt: TGTGCCAGCAGCTTGCAGGTTGGAAACACCATATATTTT
cdr3_aa: CASSLQVGNTIYF
d_call: .
clone_size: .
j_call: TRBJ1-3
v_call: TRBV5-8

cdr3_nt: TGTGCCAGCAGTTACGTGACAGAGTCTCCAGATACGCAGTATTTT
cdr3_aa: CASSYVTESPDTQYF
d_call: .
clone_size: .
j_call: TRBJ2-3
v_call: TRBV6-2/TRBV6-3

cdr3_nt: TGTGCCAGCAGCGCCTCCGGGGGGGGGATCACAGATACGCAGTATTTT
cdr3_aa: CASSASGGGITDTQYF
d_call: TRBD2
clone_size: .
j_call: TRBJ2-3
v_call: TRBV9

cdr3_nt: TGTGCCAGCAGCTCCGGACTAGCGGGGGGGAAAAACATTCAGTACTTC
cdr3_aa: CASSSGLAGGKNIQYF
d_call: TRBD2
clone_size: .
j_call: TRBJ2-4
v_call: TRBV9

cdr3_nt: TGTGCCAGCAGATCTCCGGGACAGGTGAACACTGAAGCTTTCTTT
cdr3_aa: CASRSPGQVNTEAFF
d_call: TRBD1
clone_size: .
j_call: TRBJ1-1
v_call: TRBV6-5

cdr3_nt: TGTGCCAGCAGTGAAATCTGGGCAGAAACTGAAGCTTTCTTT
cdr3_aa: CASSEIWAETEAFF
d_call: .
clone_size: .
j_call: TRBJ1-1
v_call: TRBV6-1